This is a list of T cell receptor beta chains from one sample in a study of blood T cell repertoires in COVID-19. Libraries were prepared by immunoSEQ multiplex PCR; TCRdb keeps only in-frame clonotypes and omits some of them. Of about 250,000 clones listed, roughly 91% were seen once; the top ten hold around 4.2%. Sequencing was done on a sample of PBMCs or T cells enriched from blood (not recorded which). Receptors originate from a woman between 25 and 40 years old with acute COVID-19. CDR3s include the opening cysteine and the closing phenylalanine or tryptophan. D genes are given only for firm matches.

j_call | v_call | d_call | cdr3_length | cdr3_aa | cdr3_nt
TRBJ1-5 | TRBV5-1 | . | 14 | CASSLRTGDQPQHF | TGCGCCAGCAGCTTGAGGACGGGGGATCAGCCCCAGCATTTT
TRBJ2-1 | TRBV30 | . | 12 | CAWAPLSDEQFF | TGTGCCTGGGCCCCACTTAGTGATGAGCAGTTCTTC
TRBJ2-7 | TRBV14 | TRBD2 | 15 | CASSQASGVNYEQYF | TGTGCCAGCAGCCAAGCTAGCGGGGTAAACTACGAGCAGTACTTC
TRBJ2-5 | TRBV7-2 | . | 13 | CASSLVQQETQYF | TGTGCCAGCAGCTTAGTACAGCAAGAGACCCAGTACTTC
TRBJ2-7 | TRBV5-6 | . | 11 | CASSLGREQYF | TGTGCCAGCAGCTTGGGTCGCGAGCAGTACTTC
TRBJ2-2 | TRBV2 | . | 14 | CASKDRDRTGELFF | TGTGCCAGCAAGGACCGGGATCGGACCGGGGAGCTGTTTTTT
TRBJ2-5 | TRBV27 | . | 11 | CASRWGPPAYF | TGTGCCAGCAGGTGGGGGCCTCCCGCGTACTTC
TRBJ2-5 | TRBV24-1 | . | 14 | CATSEGTYPETQYF | TGTGCCACCAGTGAGGGGACTTATCCAGAGACCCAGTACTTC
TRBJ1-5 | TRBV5-1 | . | 15 | CASSPAGGFGESQHF | TGCGCCAGCAGCCCGGCTGGCGGGTTCGGGGAGTCCCAGCATTTT
TRBJ1-1 | TRBV18 | . | 13 | CASSPPTGTEAFF | TGTGCCAGCTCACCACCCACCGGCACTGAAGCTTTCTTT